The 19 T cell receptor beta chains in this list originate from one sample, sequenced in a study of blood T cell repertoires in COVID-19. The table came from immunoSEQ multiplex PCR; TCRdb's copy has only in-frame clones and leaves some out. The table has just over 150,000 clones, over 85% seen once. Sequenced input: peripheral blood. The receptor source for this set is a woman between 50 and 59 years old with acute or convalescent COVID-19.

J is TRBJ1-1 and V is TRBV2; D may be TRBD1 (6 bases). The CDR3 is 16 residues long. Trimming stripped 3 bases from V and 5 bases from J, with 19 bases between. The V gene's germline CDR1 is SNHLY and CDR2 FYNNEI. Written as DNA, the CDR3 is TGTGCCAGCAGTGATATTACCACAGGGCCGGGGACTGAAGCTTTCTTT. Translation gives CASSDITTGPGTEAFF. The full variable domain, its missing parts supplied by reference TRBV2 and TRBJ1-1, is EPEVTQTPSHQVTQMGQEVILRCVPISNHLYFYWYRQILGQKVEFLVSFYNNEISEKSEIFDDQFSVERPDGSNFTLKIRSTKLEDSAMYFCASSDITTGPGTEAFFGQGTRLTVV.

The chain recombines TRBV7-2 with TRBJ2-3, with TRBD2 as a possible D gene (6 bases). This CDR3 region has 15 residues. Germline-derived CDR1 and CDR2 are SGHTA and FQGNSA. Trimming pared 5 bases from V and 7 bases from J, leaving 19 bases between. Written as DNA, the CDR3 is TGTGCCAGCAGCCCCCTCGGTAGACGCGGGAATACGCAGTATTTT. The encoded protein is CASSPLGRRGNTQYF.

This chain joins TRBV11-1 and TRBJ2-5, with D perhaps TRBD1 (5 bases). The CDR3 length is 13 residues. Germline CDR1 SGHAT, CDR2 FQDESV (reference sequence). Trimming removed 5 bases from V and 2 bases from J, with 9 bases in between. The CDR3 DNA reads TGTGCCAGCAGCCCTGGACATCAAGAGACCCAGTACTTC. Its translation is CASSPGHQETQYF.

This clone showed up just a few times. The chain carries TRBV9 and TRBJ1-4, with 8 nucleotides matching TRBD1. The junction had 6 bases not matched to a gene; V was cut back by 0 bases and J by 8 bases. This CDR3 spans 15 amino acids. Germline-derived CDR1 and CDR2 are SGDLS and YYNGEE. The CDR3 here is CASSVGTGGGEKLFF. The CDR3 bases are TGTGCCAGCAGCGTAGGTACAGGGGGAGGCGAAAAACTGTTTTTT.

The chain is built from TRBV11-2 and TRBJ1-2, with 7 bases that match TRBD1. Trimming at V came to 3 bases and at J to 2 bases, leaving 9 bases not matched to a gene. Germline values: CDR1 SGHAT, CDR2 FQNNGV. This CDR3 region has 16 residues. This CDR3 is CASSFPDAGGNYGYTF. The DNA of the CDR3 is TGTGCCAGCAGCTTCCCCGACGCAGGGGGAAACTATGGCTACACCTTC.

The chain employs TRBV18 and TRBJ2-1; 12 nucleotides agree with TRBD2. Germline V gene lookup returns CDR1 KGHSH and CDR2 LQKENI. With V trimmed by 7 bases and J by 4 bases, 5 bases remained unmatched. The CDR3 contains 15 residues. CDR3 region: CASFPSGRVYNEQFF. In DNA form, the CDR3 reads TGTGCCAGCTTTCCTAGCGGGAGGGTATACAATGAGCAGTTCTTC.

The V and J genes are TRBV15 and TRBJ1-6; D is uncertain. This CDR3 has 13 amino acids. Germline loops: CDR1 LNHNV, CDR2 YYDKDF (reference sequence). Trimming removed 0 bases from V and 10 bases from J, with 7 bases in between. CDR3 sequence (DNA): TGTGCCACCAGCAGAGATCGGTCCTCACCCCTCCACTTT. Its protein is CATSRDRSSPLHF.

The rearrangement uses TRBV6-5 and TRBJ2-5; a weak D match, TRBD1 (7 bases). Per germline, CDR1 MNHEY and CDR2 SVGAGI. Trimming took 10 bases from V and 5 from J, leaving 17 bases between them. The CDR3 has 13 amino acids. The CDR3: CATAQGGRETQYF. The CDR3 nucleotides read TGTGCCACGGCCCAGGGGGGCCGGGAGACCCAGTACTTC.

This chain links TRBV28 with TRBJ1-2; 7 bases line up with TRBD1. The junction had 8 bases not matched to a gene; V was cut back by 5 bases and J by 5 bases. CDR3 length: 14 amino acids. Germline assignment: CDR1 MDHEN and CDR2 SYDVKM. The CDR3 here is CASSTSGTAYGYTF. CDR3 bases: TGTGCCAGCAGTACGTCCGGGACAGCATATGGCTACACCTTC.

The chain uses TRBV28 and TRBJ1-2; 7 bases agree with TRBD1. V was pared by 3 bases and J by 8 bases, with 9 bases of the junction left unmatched. CDR1 MDHEN and CDR2 SYDVKM come from the germline V gene. The CDR3 covers 14 residues. The CDR3 nucleotides are TGTGCCAGCAGTTTGGAAAGGGGGCTGGGCGGCTACACCTTC. Its translation: CASSLERGLGGYTF.

V usage is TRBV27 and J usage is TRBJ1-5, with 10 nucleotides matching TRBD1. This CDR3 has 16 amino acids. Germline CDR1 is MNHEY and CDR2 is SMNVEV (reference sequence). V shed 7 bases and J 4 bases; nucleotides not matched to a gene: 10. CDR3 loop: CASKEGQGIGNQPQHF. The DNA of the CDR3 is TGTGCCAGCAAAGAGGGACAGGGGATTGGGAATCAGCCCCAGCATTTT.

This sequence joins TRBV5-6 and TRBJ1-2; TRBD1 matches at 8 bases. With V trimmed by 3 bases and J by 4 bases, 11 bases remained unmatched. CDR3 length: 16 residues. Germline CDR1 is SGHDT and CDR2 is YYEEEE. The DNA for the CDR3 is TGTGCCAGCAGCTCCATTAGACAGGGGTACAGCTATGGCTACACCTTC. As protein: CASSSIRQGYSYGYTF.

This clone showed up just once. The rearrangement joins TRBV6-6 to TRBJ1-4; TRBD1 might be the D (5 bases). The CDR3 has 15 residues. CDR1 and CDR2 (germline): MNHNY, SVGAGI (reference sequence). Trimming pared 5 bases from V and 8 bases from J, leaving 18 bases between. The CDR3 nucleotides are TGTGCCAGCAGTACCCCCCAGGGTATAGGCGAAAAACTGTTTTTT. This sequence encodes CASSTPQGIGEKLFF.

As regards this clone: The same CDR3 also results from other DNA sequences found in this sample. The chain employs TRBV29-1 and TRBJ1-1; a possible D gene is TRBD1 (5 bases). The CDR3 runs 12 residues. V dropped 6 bases and J dropped 1 base, with 9 bases sitting between them. Germline CDR1 reads SQVTM; CDR2 reads ANQGSEA. The CDR3 DNA reads TGCAGCGTGGCCGGGGGGAACACTGAAGCTTTCTTT. It codes for CSVAGGNTEAFF.

The chain has TRBV21-1 and TRBJ1-3; TRBD1 reflects the table's D call only, with no check against the DNA. TRBV21-1 is a pseudogene locus. The CDR3 runs 18 residues. For the CDR3, the DNA is TGTGCCAGCAGCAAAGAAAAAACGTCAGGTTCCTCTGGAAACACCATATATTTT. It encodes CASSKEKTSGSSGNTIYF.

The chain links TRBV6-5 to TRBJ1-2; tentative D call: TRBD1 (6 bases). The V end lost 6 bases, the J end lost 8 bases, and 16 bases lay between the germline ends. The CDR3 contains 13 residues. From germline, CDR1 is MNHEY and CDR2 SVGAGI. Here the CDR3 reads CASSGGALWGYTF. CDR3 coding DNA: TGTGCCAGCAGCGGGGGGGCTCTATGGGGCTACACCTTC.

This chain links TRBV4-3 with TRBJ1-6, with a possible D match to TRBD1 (5 bases). CDR3 length equals 22 residues. CDR1 is LGHNA and CDR2 is YSLEER in the germline V gene. Trimming pared 1 base from V and 0 bases from J, leaving 25 bases between. CDR3 sequence reads: CASSQGSLVQGALSSYNSPLHF. The CDR3 DNA reads as TGCGCCAGCAGCCAAGGATCGCTAGTGCAGGGTGCCCTGAGCTCCTATAATTCACCCCTCCACTTT.

The chain couples TRBV19 to TRBJ1-2; D remains unclear. This CDR3 spans 11 amino acids. Trimming took 9 bases from V and 7 from J, leaving 12 bases between them. Germline V gene sequence: CDR1 LNHDA, CDR2 SQIVND (reference sequence). The CDR3 protein is CASEHGGGYTF. In DNA, the CDR3 is TGTGCCAGCGAACATGGCGGTGGCTACACCTTC.

The genes are TRBV14 and TRBJ1-6; 7 bases align to TRBD1. The CDR3 length is 15 residues. The J segment lost 9 bases and the V segment lost 1 base, leaving 6 bases of the junction unmatched. Germline CDR1 reads SGHDN; CDR2 reads FVKESK. This chain's CDR3 is CASSQGTPGGSPLHF. CDR3 sequence (DNA): TGTGCCAGCAGCCAAGGGACCCCAGGGGGTTCACCCCTCCACTTT.